The clone carrying this TCR beta chain was observed a single time. Its cognate antigen is unknown. Sequencing used immunoSEQ multiplex PCR; TCRdb keeps in-frame clones, though not all of them. Of around 5,600 clones in the sample, roughly four fifths were seen once. V lost 1 base and J lost 5; bases outside the gene matches: 7. Germline V gives CDR1 MNHEY, CDR2 SMNVEV (reference sequence). The length of the CDR3 is 16 residues. This entry belongs to a study of follicular helper T cells after annual influenza vaccination. Study observations and caveats: Yearly vaccinations repeatedly recalled conserved clonotypes in ICOS+CD38+ cTfh.

Noted time point: 2015-2016 season, pre-vaccination. Here the sequenced sample was CXCR5- memory CD4+ T cells sorted from blood, taken on the day of influenza vaccination. The chain has TRBV27 and TRBJ2-3, with 9 bases fitting TRBD2. The origin of this receptor is an adult who received the influenza vaccine. CDR3 region: CASSLLTSGYQDTQYF. DNA for the CDR3: TGTGCCAGCAGTTTATTGACTAGCGGATACCAAGATACGCAGTATTTT.